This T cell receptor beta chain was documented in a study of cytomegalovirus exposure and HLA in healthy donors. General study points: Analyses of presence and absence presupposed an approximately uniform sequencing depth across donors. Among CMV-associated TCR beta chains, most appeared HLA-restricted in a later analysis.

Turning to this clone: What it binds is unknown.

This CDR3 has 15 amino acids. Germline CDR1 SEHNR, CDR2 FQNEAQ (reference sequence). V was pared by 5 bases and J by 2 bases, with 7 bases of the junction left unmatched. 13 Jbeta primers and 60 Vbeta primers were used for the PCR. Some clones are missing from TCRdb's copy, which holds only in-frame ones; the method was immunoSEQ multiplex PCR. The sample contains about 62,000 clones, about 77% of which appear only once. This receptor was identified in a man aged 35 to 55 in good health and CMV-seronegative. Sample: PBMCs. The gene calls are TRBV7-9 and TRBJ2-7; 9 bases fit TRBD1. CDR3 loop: CASSPGTGFTYEQYF. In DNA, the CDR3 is TGTGCCAGCAGCCCCGGGACAGGGTTCACCTACGAGCAGTACTTC.